Described below is a single TCR beta chain sequence and its context. Antigen: not known. A read error is possible here, since a much larger clone lies one base away. The CDR3 does not end in the conserved phenylalanine or tryptophan, so this is likely a read error. This sample was taken from a study of response to subunit inactivated influenza vaccine. Regarding the study as a whole: The authors put forward the suggestion that each seasonal influenza vaccination may bring in only a limited number of new T cells.

TCRdb re-called the RT-PCR reads with MiXCR, one entry per CDR3 protein. The sample records hundreds of thousands of distinct CDR3 sequences, less than 20% being singletons. The CDR3 loop spans 13 amino acids. V gave up 3 bases and J gave up 5 bases, with 8 bases separating them. The sample in question was PBMCs from blood, obtained about 11 days after vaccination. The sequence was obtained from a man aged 45-65 years who received an inactivated influenza vaccine. The V gene is TRBV12-3 or TRBV12-4, the J gene TRBJ1-5; D gene ambiguous. Here the CDR3 DNA reads TGTGCCAGCAGTTTTAACCGGGATCAGCCCCAGCATGTT. It is translated as CASSFNRDQPQHV.